The 15 T cell receptor beta chains in this list originate from one sample, sequenced in a study of cytomegalovirus exposure and HLA in healthy donors. The PCR had 60 Vbeta and 13 Jbeta primers. Only in-frame clones appear in the TCRdb table, and some are missing; sequencing was by immunoSEQ multiplex PCR. The sample records roughly 100,000 clones, about 75% being singletons. Sequences were obtained from PBMCs. All receptors derive from a male donor in good health and CMV-seropositive.

V usage is TRBV7-2 and J usage is TRBJ2-7, with 10 bases aligning to TRBD2. This CDR3 contains 14 residues. CDR1 SGHTA and CDR2 FQGNSA come from the germline V gene. V dropped 5 bases and J dropped 5; count of bases not matched to a gene: 6. CDR3: CASSLLAGLHEQYF. The CDR3 region has the DNA TGTGCCAGCAGCCTACTAGCGGGGCTCCACGAGCAGTACTTC.

The chain recombines TRBV6-1 with TRBJ1-5; D perhaps matches TRBD1 (5 bases). This CDR3 spans 15 amino acids. The germline CDR1 and CDR2 sequences are MNHNS and SASEGT. Trimming pared 8 bases from V and 2 bases from J, leaving 16 bases between. CDR3 sequence (DNA): TGTGCCAGCGGGGGGACCCAGCGTGGCAATCAGCCCCAGCATTTT. Its protein product is CASGGTQRGNQPQHF.

The rearrangement links TRBV30 to TRBJ2-1; D may be TRBD2 (7 bases). The CDR3 has 17 residues. V lost 0 bases and J lost 3, with 18 bases in between. The germline V gene has CDR1 GTSNPN and CDR2 SVGIG (reference sequence). The CDR3 sequence is CAWSVRGAGAFYNEQFF. DNA for the CDR3: TGTGCCTGGAGTGTACGGGGGGCCGGGGCTTTCTACAATGAGCAGTTCTTC.

This chain connects TRBV5-6 to TRBJ1-5; 8 bases map to TRBD1. The V gene end was trimmed by 4 bases and the J gene end by 2 bases; junction bases not matched to a gene: 8. The length of the CDR3 is 16 residues. Germline-derived CDR1 and CDR2 are SGHDT and YYEEEE. The CDR3 DNA reads TGTGCCAGCAGCGGCGACAGGGGAGGGGGCAATCAGCCCCAGCATTTT. Its translation: CASSGDRGGGNQPQHF.

The gene calls are TRBV28 and TRBJ2-1; a possible D gene is TRBD2 (5 bases). The CDR3 runs to 13 residues. V lost 6 bases and J 7 bases, leaving 13 bases between the germline ends. The V gene's germline CDR1 is MDHEN and CDR2 SYDVKM. CDR3 bases: TGTGCCAGCAGCCCTGGAGGTTTGAATGAGCAGTTCTTC. Translation gives CASSPGGLNEQFF.

The chain couples TRBV5-1 to TRBJ2-7; 7 positions agree with TRBD2. Trimming took 0 bases from V and 3 from J; bases not matched to a gene: 6. CDR1 is SGHRS, CDR2 YFSETQ, per germline. The CDR3 is made up of 15 amino acids. CDR3: CASSLAASGNYEQYF. CDR3 nucleotide sequence: TGCGCCAGCAGCTTGGCGGCCAGCGGGAACTACGAGCAGTACTTC.

The chain has TRBV6-1 and TRBJ2-1, with D perhaps TRBD2 (5 bases). Germline CDR1 and CDR2: MNHNS and SASEGT. The ends were cut back, 10 bases at V and 0 bases at J, with 16 bases in the middle. The CDR3 extends over 15 amino acids. CDR3 residues: CAIEEEDSSYNEQFF. In nucleotides, the CDR3 is TGTGCCATCGAGGAGGAGGATAGCTCCTACAATGAGCAGTTCTTC.

This clone turned up a few times. V is TRBV5-8 and J is TRBJ2-5, with 7 nucleotides matching TRBD1. CDR1 is SGHTS and CDR2 is YDEGEE in the germline V gene. The ends lost 2 bases at V and 3 bases at J; junction bases unmatched: 7. CDR3 length equals 15 residues. CDR3 sequence: CASSLTGEIEETQYF. CDR3 coding DNA: TGTGCCAGCAGCTTAACAGGGGAGATAGAAGAGACCCAGTACTTC.

This chain uses TRBV30 with TRBJ1-2; 7 bases agree with TRBD1. Per germline, CDR1 GTSNPN and CDR2 SVGIG (reference sequence). V lost 5 bases, J lost 7 bases, and 7 bases stayed unmatched. The length of the CDR3 is 12 residues. The chain's CDR3 is CAWDGNRGGYTF. CDR3 coding DNA: TGTGCCTGGGATGGTAACAGGGGTGGCTACACCTTC.

This clone was counted only a few times. The chain links TRBV6-6 to TRBJ2-3, with 7 nucleotides matching TRBD1. Germline trimming cut 2 bases from V and 0 bases from J; bases unmatched to any gene: 5. This CDR3 comprises 16 residues. Germline lookup yields CDR1 MNHNY and CDR2 SVGAGI (reference sequence). CDR3 sequence: CASSYPGTASTDTQYF. The DNA for the CDR3 is TGTGCCAGCAGTTACCCGGGGACAGCTAGCACAGATACGCAGTATTTT.

The chain employs TRBV11-1 and TRBJ2-2, with TRBD1 as a possible D gene (5 bases). CDR1 SGHAT and CDR2 FQDESV come from the germline V gene (reference sequence). Trimming left V 5 bases short and J 4 bases short, with 17 bases between. The CDR3 is 16 residues long. The CDR3 sequence: CASSQKPQGTTGELFF. The CDR3 DNA sequence: TGTGCCAGCAGCCAAAAGCCCCAGGGTACCACCGGGGAGCTGTTTTTT.

The rearrangement uses TRBV30 and TRBJ2-5; 7 nucleotides match TRBD1. Germline lookup yields CDR1 GTSNPN and CDR2 SVGIG (reference sequence). The CDR3 runs to 12 residues. Trimming took 3 bases from V and 3 from J; bases not matched to a gene: 1. The CDR3 coding sequence is TGTGCCTGGAGGGGGACAGAAGAGACCCAGTACTTC. This translates into CAWRGTEETQYF.

Only a few counts were recorded for this clone. The chain joins TRBV28 to TRBJ1-4; the D is unclear. The CDR3 runs to 12 residues. CDR1 and CDR2 (germline): MDHEN, SYDVKM. The ends were cut back, 10 bases at V and 0 bases at J, with 6 bases in the middle. CDR3 sequence (DNA): TGTGCCATCCGTACAACTAATGAAAAACTGTTTTTT. Translated: CAIRTTNEKLFF.

The chain combines TRBV6-5 with TRBJ1-3; D unclear. The CDR3 consists of 14 residues. V shed 7 bases and J shed 0 bases, with 10 bases lying between them. The germline CDR1 and CDR2 sequences are MNHEY and SVGAGI. The CDR3 sequence: CASKYRSSGNTIYF. The DNA of the CDR3 is TGTGCCAGCAAATATAGGAGCTCTGGAAACACCATATATTTT.

This chain connects TRBV1 to TRBJ2-7; TRBD1 is the table's D call, not checked against the DNA. TRBV1 counts as a pseudogene. The CDR3 loop spans 16 amino acids. CDR3 protein: CTSNPGCPYQHDEQYF. As DNA, the CDR3 is TGCACCAGCAACCCAGGTTGCCCCTACCAACATGACGAGCAGTACTTC.